This T cell receptor beta chain was found in a study of CD8 T cells in Susac syndrome. RNA amounts of about 0.5 to 1 ug underwent reverse transcription with random hexamers. TCRdb analysed the immunoSEQ multiplex PCR reads with MiXCR anew, one entry per CDR3 protein. In the table there are about 200,000 distinct CDR3 sequences, 91% of which are singletons. Germline values: CDR1 SGHRS, CDR2 YFSETQ. The CDR3 covers 15 residues. Trimming shortened V by 2 bases and J by 0 bases, and 9 bases separated the two germline ends. The clonotype originates from a human donor with Susac syndrome. Source material: CD4+ T cells from PBMCs. The V gene is TRBV5-1, the J gene TRBJ2-1; D could derive from TRBD1 or TRBD2 (5 bases each). The DNA for the CDR3 is TGCGCCAGCAGCTTCCCCGGGGCCTCCTACAATGAGCAGTTCTTC. Translating gives CASSFPGASYNEQFF.